These 23 T cell receptor beta chains were all obtained from the same sample, sequenced in a study of T cell responses to AZD1222 COVID-19 vaccine. The repertoire was sequenced with immunoSEQ multiplex PCR; TCRdb's copy has only in-frame clones and lacks some. Of approximately 130,000 clones detected, 85% to 90% appear once; the ten largest clones hold roughly a quarter. The material was peripheral blood, obtained on day 0 of AZD1222 vaccination. These receptors came from an adult in good health.

The genes are TRBV18 and TRBJ2-3; possible D gene TRBD1, 6 bases. Trimming took off 5 bases at V and 2 bases at J, with 8 bases between the two ends. Per the germline V gene, CDR1 is KGHSH and CDR2 is LQKENI. This CDR3 contains 13 residues. Here the CDR3 DNA reads TGTGCCAGCTCAAGGGGGACCACAGATACGCAGTATTTT. Protein sequence: CASSRGTTDTQYF.

This clone appeared a single time. The rearrangement joins TRBV27 to TRBJ2-7; 12 bases fit TRBD2. Unmatched junction bases numbered 8, after V lost 2 bases and J lost 3 bases. This CDR3 has 17 residues. The germline V gene has CDR1 MNHEY and CDR2 SMNVEV (reference sequence). CDR3 region: CASSLGASGRVGYEQYF. The CDR3 nucleotides read TGTGCCAGCAGTTTAGGGGCTAGCGGGAGGGTCGGCTACGAGCAGTACTTC.

The rearrangement uses TRBV7-6 and TRBJ2-2, with no clear D. There are 12 residues in the CDR3. CDR1 is SGHVS and CDR2 is FNYEAQ in the germline V gene. Trimming stripped 1 base from V and 6 bases from J, with 3 bases between. Here the CDR3 DNA reads TGTGCCAGCAGCTTAGGTCCCGGGGAGCTGTTTTTT. Amino acid sequence: CASSLGPGELFF.

The chain combines TRBV6-2 or TRBV6-3 with TRBJ2-1, with 14 nucleotides matching TRBD2. The CDR3 contains 14 residues. Trimming took 5 bases from V and 12 from J; bases not matched to a gene: 6. Germline CDR1 MNHEY, CDR2 SVGEGT. The CDR3 loop reads CASSGTSGGLGQFF. The CDR3, as DNA: TGTGCCAGCAGTGGGACTAGCGGGGGCCTCGGGCAGTTCTTC.

The rearrangement joins TRBV19 to TRBJ1-4, with TRBD1 identical over 8 bases. The V gene end was trimmed by 2 bases and the J gene end by 5 bases; junction bases not matched to a gene: 7. CDR1 is LNHDA, CDR2 SQIVND, per germline (reference sequence). This CDR3 region has 16 residues. The CDR3 is CASSISRGQENEKLFF. Here the CDR3 DNA reads TGTGCCAGTAGTATATCGAGGGGACAGGAAAATGAAAAACTGTTTTTT.

The chain uses TRBV10-3 and TRBJ2-2; D unresolved. Germline V gene lookup returns CDR1 ENHRY and CDR2 SYGVKD. V dropped 4 bases and J dropped 0 bases, with 9 bases sitting between them. This CDR3 has 15 amino acids. For the CDR3, the DNA is TGTGCCATCAGTGTCAGTACAGCGAACACCGGGGAGCTGTTTTTT. As protein: CAISVSTANTGELFF.

The V gene is TRBV7-3, the J gene TRBJ1-3; D unclear. The CDR3 has 15 amino acids. Trimming shortened V by 2 bases and J by 0 bases, and 8 bases separated the two germline ends. The germline gives CDR1 SGHTA, CDR2 FQGTGA. In nucleotides, the CDR3 is TGTGCCAGCAGCTTAGGACCTTCCTCTGGAAACACCATATATTTT. Residues: CASSLGPSSGNTIYF.

This clone was seen once. The V gene is TRBV18, the J gene TRBJ2-5; D not resolved. CDR3 size: 12 residues. Between the trimmed V and J ends, which lost 5 bases and 4 bases, there was a span of 8 bases. Germline-derived CDR1 and CDR2 are KGHSH and LQKENI. CDR3 DNA sequence: TGTGCCAGCTCAAGCATCGGAGAGACCCAGTACTTC. Protein: CASSSIGETQYF.

V and J are TRBV6-6 and TRBJ2-7; D perhaps matches TRBD2 (6 bases). This CDR3 contains 15 residues. With 5 bases removed from V and 2 bases from J, the gap between germline ends came to 16 bases. From germline, CDR1 is MNHNY and CDR2 SVGAGI (reference sequence). The CDR3 loop reads CASSHEGGLAYEQYF. As DNA, the CDR3 is TGTGCCAGCAGTCACGAGGGAGGCTTAGCCTACGAGCAGTACTTC.

The chain combines TRBV25-1 with TRBJ2-5; 10 nucleotides line up with TRBD2. Germline trimming cut 4 bases from V and 4 bases from J; bases unmatched to any gene: 3. The germline V gene encodes CDR1 MGHDK and CDR2 SYGVNS. The CDR3 runs 14 residues. The CDR3 loop reads CASSASGSGETQYF. The CDR3 DNA sequence: TGTGCCAGCAGTGCTAGCGGGAGTGGAGAGACCCAGTACTTC.

This chain connects TRBV30 to TRBJ1-4; the D is unclear. Germline values: CDR1 GTSNPN, CDR2 SVGIG (reference sequence). The ends were cut back, 2 bases at V and 8 bases at J, with 12 bases in the middle. CDR3 length equals 13 residues. DNA for the CDR3: TGTGCCTGGAGTTTTAGGGTAGGGGAAAAACTGTTTTTT. Amino acids: CAWSFRVGEKLFF.

V is TRBV11-2 and J is TRBJ1-3; D is unresolved. The CDR3 totals 15 residues. CDR1 and CDR2 (germline): SGHAT, FQNNGV. Trimming took 1 base from V and 2 from J, leaving 9 bases between them. In DNA, the CDR3 is TGTGCCAGCAGCTTAGTACAGAGTCCTGGAAACACCATATATTTT. It is translated as CASSLVQSPGNTIYF.

This chain uses TRBV7-2 with TRBJ1-3; TRBD1 matches at 10 bases. The CDR3 sequence is 15 residues long. Germline assignment: CDR1 SGHTA and CDR2 FQGNSA. Unmatched junction bases numbered 1, after V lost 3 bases and J lost 2 bases. CDR3 in amino acids: CASSFDRGPGNTIYF. CDR3 DNA sequence: TGTGCCAGCAGCTTTGACAGGGGGCCTGGAAACACCATATATTTT.

The chain has TRBV7-9 and TRBJ1-4, with D possibly being TRBD1 (6 bases). This CDR3 has 15 amino acids. Germline loops: CDR1 SEHNR, CDR2 FQNEAQ (reference sequence). V was shortened by 1 base and J by 5 bases, with 11 bases between the two germline ends. CDR3 nucleotides: TGTGCCAGCAGCTTAGGACAGGAACTAAATGAAAAACTGTTTTTT. Translation: CASSLGQELNEKLFF. The full variable domain, rest sourced from reference TRBV7-9 and TRBJ1-4, is DTGVSQNPRHKITKRGQNVTFRCDPISEHNRLYWYRQTLGQGPEFLTYFQNEAQLEKSRLLSDRFSAERPKGSFSTLEIQRTEQGDSAMYLCASSLGQELNEKLFFGSGTQLSVL.

The chain combines TRBV6-5 with TRBJ1-1; D remains ambiguous. The CDR3 loop spans 11 amino acids. Trimming shortened V by 7 bases and J by 8 bases, and 11 bases separated the two germline ends. Germline CDR1 reads MNHEY; CDR2 reads SVGAGI. The CDR3 reads CASNNGKEAFF. CDR3 nucleotides: TGTGCCAGCAACAACGGGAAAGAAGCTTTCTTT.

This clone was observed a handful of times. J is TRBJ1-4 and V is TRBV7-3; D gene uncertain. V dropped 1 base and J dropped 10 bases, with 16 bases sitting between them. Germline assignment: CDR1 SGHTA and CDR2 FQGTGA. CDR3 size: 15 residues. CDR3 region: CASSLKVPPGRKLFF. The CDR3 coding sequence is TGTGCCAGCAGCTTAAAGGTACCCCCAGGAAGAAAACTGTTTTTT.

The J gene is TRBJ2-7, the V gene TRBV2; D is unclear. CDR1 and CDR2 (germline): SNHLY, FYNNEI. This CDR3 spans 15 amino acids. V was clipped by 0 bases and J by 0 bases, with 9 bases between them. In DNA, the CDR3 is TGTGCCAGCAGTGAAGCGCCGAGGAGCTCCTACGAGCAGTACTTC. Its translation: CASSEAPRSSYEQYF.

The CDR3 DNA is TGCAGTGCTGTCAGGGTCGCTGAAGCTTTCTTT. Translation: CSAVRVAEAFF. This chain uses TRBV20-1 with TRBJ1-1, with D tentatively TRBD1 (5 bases). V was shortened by 5 bases and J by 6 bases, with 10 bases between the two germline ends. This CDR3 has 11 amino acids. CDR1 and CDR2 from the germline V gene are DFQATT and SNEGSKA (reference sequence).

DNA of the CDR3: TGTGCCAGCAGCGTAGCTACGACAGGGGGCTCCTCTGGAAACACCATATATTTT. This gives the protein CASSVATTGGSSGNTIYF. This chain joins TRBV9 and TRBJ1-3, with TRBD1 identical over 10 bases. CDR1 is SGDLS, CDR2 YYNGEE, per germline. The CDR3 has 18 residues. V was clipped by 0 bases and J by 0 bases; unmatched bases: 6.

This chain connects TRBV7-2 to TRBJ2-2; 7 nucleotides align to TRBD2. After removal of 8 bases from V and 5 bases from J, the junction contained 11 bases not matched to a gene. This CDR3 has 15 amino acids. Germline V lookup: CDR1 SGHTA, CDR2 FQGNSA. The CDR3 spells CASARRGSGTGELFF. CDR3 DNA: TGTGCCAGCGCCAGGCGCGGGAGTGGTACCGGGGAGCTGTTTTTT.

V usage is TRBV6-5 and J usage is TRBJ2-2, with D perhaps matching TRBD2 (7 bases). V was trimmed by 6 bases and J by 6 bases, leaving 17 bases between them. The CDR3 has 15 amino acids. The V gene's germline CDR1 is MNHEY and CDR2 SVGAGI. For the CDR3, the DNA is TGTGCCAGCAGCCGCCCGGGGGGCGTATCCGGGGAGCTGTTTTTT. The encoded protein is CASSRPGGVSGELFF.

The J gene is TRBJ1-1, the V gene TRBV5-1; D might be TRBD1 (5 bases). Germline CDR1 reads SGHRS; CDR2 reads YFSETQ. CDR3 length: 15 residues. V lost 4 bases to trimming and J lost 3 bases, with 16 bases between them. This chain's CDR3 is CASSTGHGGDTEAFF. CDR3 DNA: TGCGCCAGCAGCACGGGTCACGGGGGAGACACTGAAGCTTTCTTT. The whole variable domain, remainder taken from reference TRBV5-1 and TRBJ1-1, is KAGVTQTPRYLIKTRGQQVTLSCSPISGHRSVSWYQQTPGQGLQFLFEYFSETQRNKGNFPGRFSGRQFSNSRSEMNVSTLELGDSALYLCASSTGHGGDTEAFFGQGTRLTVV.

The DNA for the CDR3 is TGCGCCAGCAGCGTGGACGGCACTGGAAACACCATATATTTT. Its translation: CASSVDGTGNTIYF. This rearrangement joins TRBV5-1 to TRBJ1-3; no definite D call. V shed 4 bases and J shed 2 bases, with 10 bases lying between them. This CDR3 region has 14 residues. Germline values: CDR1 SGHRS, CDR2 YFSETQ.